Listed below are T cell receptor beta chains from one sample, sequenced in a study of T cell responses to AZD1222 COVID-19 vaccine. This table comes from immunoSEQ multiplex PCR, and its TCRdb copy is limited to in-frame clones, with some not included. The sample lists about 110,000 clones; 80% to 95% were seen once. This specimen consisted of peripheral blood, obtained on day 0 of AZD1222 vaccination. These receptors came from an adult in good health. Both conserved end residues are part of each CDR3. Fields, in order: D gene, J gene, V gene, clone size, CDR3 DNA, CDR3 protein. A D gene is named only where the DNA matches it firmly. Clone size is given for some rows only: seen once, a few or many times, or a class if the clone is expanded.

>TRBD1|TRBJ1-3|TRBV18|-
TGTGCCAGCTCACAGGACAGGTCTGGAAACACCATATATTTT
CASSQDRSGNTIYF
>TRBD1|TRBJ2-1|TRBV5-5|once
TGTGCCAGCAGCTTGGACAGGGGGTCCTCTTACAATGAGCAGTTCTTC
CASSLDRGSSYNEQFF
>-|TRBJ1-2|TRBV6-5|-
TGTGCCAGCAGTCTGGGGGGGACCTCTTATGGCTACACCTTC
CASSLGGTSYGYTF
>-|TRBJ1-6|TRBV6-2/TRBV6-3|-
TGTGCCAGCAGTTACGTAGGAGGCCAGGCCTATAATTCACCCCTCCACTTT
CASSYVGGQAYNSPLHF
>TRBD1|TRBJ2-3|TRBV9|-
TGTGCCAGCAGCCTAAAGGGGGCTGGGGCGGGTGACACAGATACGCAGTATTTT
CASSLKGAGAGDTDTQYF
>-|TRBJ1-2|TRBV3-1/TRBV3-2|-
TGTGCCAGCAGCCAAGATGGCGGGACCGGATGGAACTATGGCTACACCTTC
CASSQDGGTGWNYGYTF
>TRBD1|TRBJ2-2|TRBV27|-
TGTGCCAGCAGTTTAGGGGACAGGAACACCGGGGAGCTGTTTTTT
CASSLGDRNTGELFF
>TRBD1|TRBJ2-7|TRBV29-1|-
TGCAGCGTTGTAGGGGACAGACAGGGGCTACCCTACGAGCAGTACTTC
CSVVGDRQGLPYEQYF
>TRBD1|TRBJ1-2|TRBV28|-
TGTGCCAGCAGTTTAGGGGACAGAGCCTATGGCTACACCTTC
CASSLGDRAYGYTF
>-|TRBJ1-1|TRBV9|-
TGTGCCAGCAGCGTAAGACATTGGGACACTGAAGCTTTCTTT
CASSVRHWDTEAFF
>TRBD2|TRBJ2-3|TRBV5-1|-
TGCGCCAGCAGCTTGGACAGAGCGGGGGGAACAGATACGCAGTATTTT
CASSLDRAGGTDTQYF
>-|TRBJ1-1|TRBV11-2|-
TGTGCCAGCAGCTTAGACCGGGGAGCTTTCTTT
CASSLDRGAFF
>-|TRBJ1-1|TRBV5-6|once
TGTGCCAGCAGCTTTCAGGGAGGGGGAGCTTTCTTT
CASSFQGGGAFF
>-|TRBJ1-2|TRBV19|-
TGTGCCAGTACCCCTAGGGCAGCAGAGAACTATGGCTACACCTTC
CASTPRAAENYGYTF
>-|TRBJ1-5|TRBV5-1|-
TGCGCCAGCAGCTTGTCGGCAGATCAGCCCCAGCATTTT
CASSLSADQPQHF
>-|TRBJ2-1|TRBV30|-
TGTGCCTGGAGTGTAGAGAGGTACAATGAGCAGTTCTTC
CAWSVERYNEQFF
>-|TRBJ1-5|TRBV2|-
TGTGCCAGCAGTGAAGCGCTTCGGGCCCGAAATCAGCCCCAGCATTTT
CASSEALRARNQPQHF
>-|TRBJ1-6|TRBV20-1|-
TGCAGTGCTAGTGATGGGGGAACCTTTAATTCACCCCTCCACTTT
CSASDGGTFNSPLHF
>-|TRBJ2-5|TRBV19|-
TGTGCCAGTTCGCTGGCCTCCGGGGGAAAAGAGACCCAGTACTTC
CASSLASGGKETQYF
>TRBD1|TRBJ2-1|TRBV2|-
TGTGCCAGCGGTTTGGGGGACAGGGCATCCAATGAGCAGTTCTTC
CASGLGDRASNEQFF
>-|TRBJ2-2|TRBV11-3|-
TGTGCCAGCAGCTTATGGAACACCGGGGAGCTGTTTTTT
CASSLWNTGELFF
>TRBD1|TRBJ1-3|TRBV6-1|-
TGTGCCAGCAGTGAAGCGGGACAGGGTTATGGAAACACCATATATTTT
CASSEAGQGYGNTIYF
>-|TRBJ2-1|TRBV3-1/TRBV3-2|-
TGTGCCAGCAGCCAAGATTTAGGCGCTATCGTCCACAATGAGCAGTTCTTC
CASSQDLGAIVHNEQFF
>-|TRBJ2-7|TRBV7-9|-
TGTGCCAGCAGGGTGGGCCAGACCTACGAGCAGTACTTC
CASRVGQTYEQYF
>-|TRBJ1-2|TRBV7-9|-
TGTGCCAGCAGCTCCAACAGGGTCGGCTATGGCTACACCTTC
CASSSNRVGYGYTF
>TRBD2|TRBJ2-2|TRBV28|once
TGTGCCAGCAGCACCCCTAGCGGGGGGGCCGGCGGGGAGCTGTTTTTT
CASSTPSGGAGGELFF
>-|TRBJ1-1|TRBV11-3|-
TGTGCCAGCAGCTTTCCTAGTCGAAGGACTGAAGCTTTCTTT
CASSFPSRRTEAFF
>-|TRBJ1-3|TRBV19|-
TGTGCCAGTATTAGGGCGGGAAGTCCTCTTTCTGGAAACACCATATATTTT
CASIRAGSPLSGNTIYF
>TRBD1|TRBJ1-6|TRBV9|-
TGTGCCAGCAGCCCCCGGGACAGGGGTAGGGATTCACCCCTCCACTTT
CASSPRDRGRDSPLHF
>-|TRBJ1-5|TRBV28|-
TGTGCCAGCAGTCTGAGGGGGTTGCAGCCCCAGCATTTT
CASSLRGLQPQHF
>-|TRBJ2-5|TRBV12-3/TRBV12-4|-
TGTGCCAGCAGGCAGGGCCTCCAGGAGACCCAGTACTTC
CASRQGLQETQYF
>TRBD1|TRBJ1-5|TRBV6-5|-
TGTGCCAGCTTGGGTGGGGGACAGGGCAATCAGCCCCAGCATTTT
CASLGGGQGNQPQHF
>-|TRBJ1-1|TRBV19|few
TGTGCCAGTAGGAGGACAGAAAACACTGAAGCTTTCTTT
CASRRTENTEAFF
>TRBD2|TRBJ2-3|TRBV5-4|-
TGTGCCAGCAGCTTGGGAGGCGGGGGGGCGTTAGATACGCAGTATTTT
CASSLGGGGALDTQYF
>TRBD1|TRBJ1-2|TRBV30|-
TGTGCCTGGGGGGGACAGGGGGCGCTTTCTAACTATGGCTACACCTTC
CAWGGQGALSNYGYTF
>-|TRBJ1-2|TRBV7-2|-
TGTGCCAGCAGCTTTTTTGGGGGGCACGGTGGCTACACCTTC
CASSFFGGHGGYTF
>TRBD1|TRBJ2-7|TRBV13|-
TGTGCCAGCAGCAACCGTAAATATCCGGGACAGGGGTGGCGCGAGCAGTACTTC
CASSNRKYPGQGWREQYF